A single sample gave rise to the 20 T cell receptor beta chains below, sequenced in a study of blood T cell repertoires in COVID-19. Only in-frame clones appear in the TCRdb table, and some are missing; sequencing was by immunoSEQ multiplex PCR. This table has about 370,000 clones, approximately 89% appearing once. The sample comprised peripheral blood. These receptors came from a woman in her thirties with COVID-19, enrolled during active disease.

This clone has just one count. This rearrangement joins TRBV3-1 (or the pseudogene TRBV3-2) to TRBJ2-3; 9 bases map to TRBD2. The CDR3 is made up of 14 amino acids. Germline V gene lookup returns CDR1 LGHDT and CDR2 YNNKEL (reference sequence). V shed 4 bases, J shed 6 bases, and the junction held 5 bases outside the gene matches. CDR3 residues: CASSLAGATDTQYF. The CDR3, as DNA: TGTGCCAGCAGCCTAGCGGGAGCCACTGATACGCAGTATTTT.

This clone was seen only a few times. The chain employs TRBV14 and TRBJ2-5; 11 bases are shared with TRBD2. The CDR3 covers 15 residues. Germline-derived CDR1 and CDR2 are SGHDN and FVKESK. The ends lost 4 bases at V and 2 bases at J; junction bases unmatched: 3. The chain's CDR3 is CASSPGLAEQETQYF. The CDR3 DNA reads as TGTGCCAGCAGCCCGGGACTAGCGGAGCAAGAGACCCAGTACTTC.

The chain links TRBV10-2 to TRBJ2-7; 8 bases line up with TRBD1. CDR1 and CDR2 (germline): WSHSY, SAAADI. Trimming took 7 bases from V and 7 from J; bases not matched to a gene: 12. This CDR3 spans 14 amino acids. CDR3 protein: CASTQVDRAGEQYF. CDR3 sequence (DNA): TGCGCCAGCACTCAGGTGGACAGGGCGGGAGAGCAGTACTTC.

The chain is built from TRBV10-1 and TRBJ2-5; TRBD1 matches at 12 bases. There are 17 residues in the CDR3. Germline lookup yields CDR1 WNHNN and CDR2 SYGVQD (reference sequence). Losses at the gene ends were 0 bases for V and 3 bases for J; bases not matched to a gene: 5. CDR3 loop: CASSESRGTGGEETQYF. The CDR3 coding sequence is TGCGCCAGCAGTGAGTCGAGGGGGACAGGGGGCGAAGAGACCCAGTACTTC.

The genes are TRBV6-5 and TRBJ1-1, with D uncertain. Germline CDR1 is MNHEY and CDR2 is SVGAGI. The CDR3 sequence is 11 residues long. Trimming shortened V by 6 bases and J by 11 bases, and 13 bases separated the two germline ends. The DNA for the CDR3 is TGTGCCAGCAGCCGCGGAGTAGAGGCTTTCTTT. This translates into CASSRGVEAFF.

The gene calls are TRBV5-1 and TRBJ2-3; D gene uncertain. CDR1 and CDR2 from the germline V gene are SGHRS and YFSETQ. CDR3 length: 15 amino acids. Trimming stripped 0 bases from V and 4 bases from J, with 12 bases between. The CDR3 spells CASSLGWAMADTQYF. DNA of the CDR3: TGCGCCAGCAGCTTGGGTTGGGCGATGGCAGATACGCAGTATTTT.

The rearrangement uses TRBV9 and TRBJ1-1; weak D call: TRBD1 (5 bases). CDR3 length: 14 residues. V shed 3 bases and J shed 1 base, with 10 bases lying between them. CDR1 and CDR2 (germline): SGDLS, YYNGEE. The CDR3 sequence is CASSARQRNTEAFF. The CDR3 DNA is TGTGCCAGCAGCGCCAGACAGAGGAACACTGAAGCTTTCTTT. Using reference TRBV9 and TRBJ1-1 for the parts outside the CDR3, the full variable domain is DSGVTQTPKHLITATGQRVTLRCSPRSGDLSVYWYQQSLDQGLQFLIQYYNGEERAKGNILERFSAQQFPDLHSELNLSSLELGDSALYFCASSARQRNTEAFFGQGTRLTVV.

This CDR3 is CASSEGLAELGWQYF. For the CDR3, the DNA is TGCGCCAGCAGCGAAGGACTAGCGGAGTTGGGGTGGCAGTACTTC. The chain employs TRBV4-1 and TRBJ2-7, with 10 bases aligning to TRBD2. From germline, CDR1 is MGHRA and CDR2 YSYEKL. This CDR3 contains 15 residues. Germline trimming cut 5 bases from V and 9 bases from J; bases unmatched to any gene: 13.

With respect to this clone: Additional DNA sequences in this sample encode the identical CDR3. The chain links TRBV11-3 to TRBJ2-1; TRBD2 agrees at 10 bases. This CDR3 comprises 15 residues. V shed 1 base and J 4 bases; nucleotides not matched to a gene: 1. Per the germline V gene, CDR1 is SGHNT and CDR2 is YENEEA. The CDR3 region has the DNA TGTGCCAGCAGCTTAGGAGCGGGAGGGTACAATGAGCAGTTCTTC. As protein: CASSLGAGGYNEQFF.

As to this clone: This sample also contains other DNA sequences that code for the same CDR3. V usage is TRBV5-1 and J usage is TRBJ2-2, with a weak D call TRBD1 (5 bases). Germline V lookup: CDR1 SGHRS, CDR2 YFSETQ. The CDR3 has 14 residues. The germline V and J ends were trimmed by 1 base and 1 base, with 5 bases remaining between them. The CDR3 protein is CASSLTGNTGELFF. As DNA, the CDR3 is TGCGCCAGCAGCTTGACAGGGAACACCGGGGAGCTGTTTTTT.

V usage is TRBV9 and J usage is TRBJ2-2, with 9 bases aligning to TRBD2. Looked up from germline, CDR1 is SGDLS and CDR2 is YYNGEE. The ends lost 0 bases at V and 8 bases at J; junction bases unmatched: 8. The CDR3 length is 16 residues. CDR3 protein: CASSVDSGSAVGELFF. The CDR3 region has the DNA TGTGCCAGCAGCGTAGATAGCGGGAGCGCGGTGGGGGAGCTGTTTTTT.

V and J are TRBV15 and TRBJ2-6; 10 positions match TRBD1. The CDR3 totals 17 residues. V lost 3 bases and J lost 1; bases outside the gene matches: 3. Germline values: CDR1 LNHNV, CDR2 YYDKDF (reference sequence). CDR3 in amino acids: CATSRTGGLSGANVLTF. CDR3 sequence (DNA): TGTGCCACCAGCAGGACAGGGGGCCTATCTGGGGCCAACGTCCTGACTTTC.

This chain links TRBV7-9 with TRBJ2-7, with D tentatively TRBD1 (5 bases). V shed 2 bases and J shed 6 bases, with 17 bases lying between them. The CDR3 sequence is 15 residues long. In germline, CDR1 is SEHNR, CDR2 FQNEAQ (reference sequence). The DNA of the CDR3 is TGTGCCAGCAGCTTATTGAGGTTAGGGGATGCCGAGCAGTACTTC. Its protein product is CASSLLRLGDAEQYF. Combining the CDR3 with reference TRBV7-9 and TRBJ2-7 gives the whole variable domain DTGVSQNPRHKITKRGQNVTFRCDPISEHNRLYWYRQTLGQGPEFLTYFQNEAQLEKSRLLSDRFSAERPKGSFSTLEIQRTEQGDSAMYLCASSLLRLGDAEQYFGPGTRLTVT.

The J gene is TRBJ1-5, the V gene TRBV7-2, with D unclear. The CDR3 covers 16 residues. Per the germline V gene, CDR1 is SGHTA and CDR2 is FQGNSA. Trimming stripped 5 bases from V and 3 bases from J, with 17 bases between. The CDR3 DNA reads as TGTGCCAGCAGCCAGGTCGGTGGGCTTTACAATCAGCCCCAGCATTTT. It is translated as CASSQVGGLYNQPQHF. The full variable domain, rest sourced from reference TRBV7-2 and TRBJ1-5, is GAGVSQSPSNKVTEKGKDVELRCDPISGHTALYWYRQSLGQGLEFLIYFQGNSAPDKSGLPSDRFSAERTGGSVSTLTIQRTQQEDSAVYLCASSQVGGLYNQPQHFGDGTRLSIL.

The V call is TRBV6-5, the J call TRBJ1-1; TRBD1 might be the D (5 bases). V shed 1 base and J shed 2 bases, with 11 bases lying between them. CDR3 length equals 15 residues. Germline CDR1 and CDR2: MNHEY and SVGAGI. The CDR3 DNA reads as TGTGCCAGCAGTTACTTTGGTGGGGCAAACACTGAAGCTTTCTTT. Protein product: CASSYFGGANTEAFF.

V usage is TRBV5-1 and J usage is TRBJ2-7; tentatively, D is TRBD1 (6 bases). CDR3 size: 17 residues. Trimming stripped 0 bases from V and 0 bases from J, with 16 bases between. The germline V gene has CDR1 SGHRS and CDR2 YFSETQ. The CDR3 region is CASSLADQGPSSYEQYF. The DNA of the CDR3 is TGCGCCAGCAGCTTGGCGGATCAGGGGCCTTCCTCCTACGAGCAGTACTTC.

The gene calls are TRBV28 and TRBJ2-7; 14 positions match TRBD2. Germline trimming cut 5 bases from V and 3 bases from J; bases unmatched to any gene: 9. The CDR3 covers 17 residues. In germline, CDR1 is MDHEN, CDR2 SYDVKM. The chain's CDR3 is CASSGDRGLAGDYEQYF. CDR3 nucleotide sequence: TGTGCCAGCAGTGGGGACAGGGGACTAGCGGGAGACTACGAGCAGTACTTC.

The rearrangement links TRBV7-8 to TRBJ2-3; D remains unclear. V was clipped by 5 bases and J by 0 bases, with 9 bases between them. The CDR3 is 14 residues long. Germline V gene sequence: CDR1 SGHVS, CDR2 FQNEAQ. The chain's CDR3 is CASSPRASTDTQYF. CDR3 coding DNA: TGTGCCAGCAGCCCGCGAGCTAGCACAGATACGCAGTATTTT.

Note on this clone: Other DNA sequences in this sample translate to the same CDR3. V gene TRBV5-1 combines with J gene TRBJ2-5, with D unresolved. CDR1 and CDR2 from the germline V gene are SGHRS and YFSETQ. CDR3 length equals 13 residues. Deletions cut 0 bases from V and 4 bases from J, with 7 bases between. As DNA, the CDR3 is TGCGCCAGCAGCTTGGGTGTCGGAGAGACCCAGTACTTC. It yields the protein CASSLGVGETQYF.

The chain couples TRBV28 to TRBJ2-7; D may be TRBD1 (5 bases). Germline values: CDR1 MDHEN, CDR2 SYDVKM. This CDR3 region has 14 residues. V was cut by 4 bases and J by 9 bases, with 19 bases left in between. In DNA, the CDR3 is TGTGCCAGCAGTTGGGGTCAGGAAGGGGCGAGGCAGTACTTC. Translated, it gives CASSWGQEGARQYF.